A selection of T cell receptor beta chains follows, all from one sample in a study of control samples from healthy donors and cancer patients. The table came from immunoSEQ multiplex PCR; TCRdb's copy has only in-frame clones and leaves some out. Of about 89,000 clones detected, roughly 84% appear once; the ten largest clones hold more than 2%. Source material: blood. These receptors were taken from a woman in her thirties or forties in good health. Both conserved end residues are part of each CDR3. Fields, in order: V gene, D gene, J gene, clone size, CDR3 protein, CDR3 DNA. The D gene is left open where the match is weak. Clone size is given for some rows only: seen once, a few or many times, or a class if the clone is expanded.

TRBV12-3/TRBV12-4	NA	TRBJ1-1	once	CASSLWEKHEAFF	TGTGCCAGCAGTTTATGGGAGAAACATGAAGCTTTCTTT
TRBV5-6	NA	TRBJ2-1	few	CASSLSRTIGSYNEQFF	TGTGCCAGCAGCTTAAGTAGGACGATCGGCTCCTACAATGAGCAGTTCTTC
TRBV7-2	NA	TRBJ2-7	NA	CASSLKGGGTSYEQYF	TGTGCCAGCAGCTTAAAAGGGGGGGGGACCTCCTACGAGCAGTACTTC
TRBV29-1	NA	TRBJ1-1	NA	CALRKTDEAFF	TGCGCTCTCAGGAAAACAGATGAAGCTTTCTTT
TRBV18	TRBD1	TRBJ2-3	NA	CASSPQGQGLDTQYF	TGTGCCAGCTCACCACAGGGACAGGGGTTAGATACGCAGTATTTT
TRBV9	NA	TRBJ2-2	few	CASSTDRITGELFF	TGTGCCAGCAGCACCGACAGGATAACCGGGGAGCTGTTTTTT
TRBV9	NA	TRBJ2-3	NA	CASSGDLWLTDTQYF	TGTGCCAGCAGCGGGGACCTGTGGCTCACAGATACGCAGTATTTT
TRBV7-2	NA	TRBJ2-1	few	CASSERGGEQFF	TGTGCCAGCAGCGAAAGGGGGGGTGAGCAGTTCTTC
TRBV4-3	NA	TRBJ1-3	NA	CASSQDWGGNTIYF	TGCGCCAGCAGCCAAGATTGGGGAGGAAACACCATATATTTT
TRBV7-2	NA	TRBJ1-1	many	CASSLALGTEAFF	TGTGCCAGCAGCTTAGCGCTAGGCACTGAAGCTTTCTTT
TRBV6-4	NA	TRBJ2-2	NA	CASSLFQGTGELFF	TGTGCCAGCAGTCTCTTTCAGGGAACCGGGGAGCTGTTTTTT
TRBV21-1	NA	TRBJ1-6	NA	CASSKKGTGGREPPLHF	TGTGCCAGCAGCAAAAAGGGGACAGGGGGCAGAGAGCCACCCCTCCACTTT
TRBV7-9	NA	TRBJ1-2	NA	CASSLEGGLNYGYTF	TGTGCCAGCAGCTTAGAGGGCGGACTTAACTATGGCTACACCTTC
TRBV18	TRBD1	TRBJ1-6	NA	CASRDRLNSPLHF	TGTGCCAGCCGGGACAGGCTAAATTCACCCCTCCACTTT
TRBV7-9	NA	TRBJ2-1	NA	CASSLYTGSSYNEQFF	TGTGCCAGCAGCTTATACACGGGGAGCTCCTACAATGAGCAGTTCTTC
TRBV14	TRBD1	TRBJ1-2	NA	CASSQGHRGLFNYGYTF	TGTGCCAGCAGCCAAGGTCACAGGGGTCTTTTTAACTATGGCTACACCTTC
TRBV4-1	NA	TRBJ2-1	once	CASSHALPREQFF	TGCGCCAGCAGCCATGCTCTTCCACGTGAGCAGTTCTTC
TRBV12-3/TRBV12-4	NA	TRBJ1-5	NA	CASSPGGNQPQHF	TGTGCCAGCAGCCCGGGGGGGAATCAGCCCCAGCATTTT
TRBV6-1	NA	TRBJ1-1	NA	CASSESGGNTEAFF	TGTGCCAGCAGTGAATCGGGGGGGAACACTGAAGCTTTCTTT
TRBV7-9	NA	TRBJ1-2	NA	CASRPWAWSGDGYTF	TGTGCCAGCAGGCCCTGGGCGTGGAGTGGGGATGGCTACACCTTC
TRBV5-4	TRBD2	TRBJ2-7	NA	CASSFSSGGRPYEQYF	TGTGCCAGCAGCTTCTCAAGCGGGGGCCGACCCTACGAGCAGTACTTC
TRBV10-3	NA	TRBJ1-1	NA	CAISESGSTEAFF	TGTGCCATCAGTGAGTCAGGAAGTACTGAAGCTTTCTTT
TRBV29-1	TRBD2	TRBJ2-5	NA	CSSRGTVSLASGGARETQYF	TGCAGCTCAAGGGGGACAGTGAGCCTCGCCAGCGGGGGGGCGCGGGAGACCCAGTACTTC
TRBV19	NA	TRBJ1-5	NA	CASRMVGGQQPQHF	TGTGCCAGTAGAATGGTGGGGGGTCAGCAGCCCCAGCATTTT
TRBV2	NA	TRBJ1-4	once	CASRDRQVFAPNEKLFF	TGTGCCAGCAGAGACAGACAGGTCTTCGCACCTAATGAAAAACTGTTTTTT
TRBV2	TRBD1	TRBJ1-5	NA	CASSDPQGTGPSNQPQHF	TGTGCCAGCAGTGACCCTCAAGGGACAGGGCCAAGCAATCAGCCCCAGCATTTT
TRBV6-5	NA	TRBJ2-3	NA	CASLVVGTDTQYF	TGTGCCAGCTTAGTGGTGGGCACAGATACGCAGTATTTT
TRBV5-4	TRBD1	TRBJ2-3	NA	CASSWGQGTDTQYF	TGTGCCAGCAGCTGGGGACAGGGAACAGATACGCAGTATTTT
TRBV15	TRBD1	TRBJ1-5	NA	CATSRERAGQGNPPQHF	TGTGCCACCAGCAGAGAAAGGGCGGGACAGGGGAACCCGCCCCAGCATTTT
TRBV28	NA	TRBJ1-1	NA	CASSLQAEAFF	TGTGCCAGCAGTTTACAGGCTGAAGCTTTCTTT
TRBV5-6	TRBD1	TRBJ2-7	NA	CASSLGGTGVYEQYF	TGTGCCAGCAGCTTGGGAGGGACAGGGGTCTACGAGCAGTACTTC
TRBV12-3/TRBV12-4	NA	TRBJ1-2	NA	CASSLNRIGYTF	TGTGCCAGCAGTTTAAATCGGATTGGCTACACCTTC
TRBV3-1/TRBV3-2	TRBD1	TRBJ2-2	NA	CASSQDRDINNGELFF	TGTGCCAGCAGCCAGGACAGGGATATAAACAACGGGGAGCTGTTTTTT
TRBV3-1/TRBV3-2	NA	TRBJ1-4	NA	CASTTPLDSNEKLFF	TGTGCCAGCACAACTCCCCTGGACAGTAATGAAAAACTGTTTTTT
TRBV27	TRBD1	TRBJ1-1	NA	CASSLSGQANTEAFF	TGTGCCAGCAGTTTATCGGGACAGGCGAACACTGAAGCTTTCTTT
TRBV4-2	NA	TRBJ1-5	NA	CASSQDLGRDNQPQHF	TGTGCCAGCAGCCAAGATTTAGGCAGGGACAATCAGCCCCAGCATTTT
TRBV13	NA	TRBJ1-3	NA	CASSFQGSGNTIYF	TGTGCCAGCAGCTTTCAGGGGTCTGGAAACACCATATATTTT
TRBV19	TRBD1	TRBJ2-5	NA	CASSIRQGGGETQYF	TGTGCCAGTAGTATAAGACAGGGGGGTGGAGAGACCCAGTACTTC
TRBV5-6	TRBD1	TRBJ1-2	few	CASSRDRNYGYTF	TGTGCCAGCAGCCGGGACAGGAACTATGGCTACACCTTC
TRBV4-3	NA	TRBJ1-3	once	CASSQDRGGSGNTIYF	TGCGCCAGCAGCCAAGATAGGGGGGGCTCTGGAAACACCATATATTTT
TRBV7-2	NA	TRBJ2-7	NA	CASSIDYEQYF	TGTGCCAGCAGCATCGACTACGAGCAGTACTTC
TRBV6-4	NA	TRBJ2-6	NA	CASSDVGAGANVLTF	TGTGCCAGCAGTGACGTAGGGGCTGGGGCCAACGTCCTGACTTTC
TRBV7-2	NA	TRBJ1-1	NA	CASSLSYLELGFF	TGTGCCAGCAGCTTATCGTATCTTGAGCTGGGTTTCTTT
TRBV6-6	NA	TRBJ2-3	once	CASSYDIGVTDTQYF	TGTGCCAGCAGTTACGACATCGGGGTCACAGATACGCAGTATTTT
TRBV18	NA	TRBJ1-5	NA	CASSPLQGNQPQHF	TGTGCCAGCTCACCACTCCAAGGCAATCAGCCCCAGCATTTT
TRBV19	NA	TRBJ1-5	NA	CASSIPNQPQHF	TGTGCCAGTAGTATTCCCAATCAGCCCCAGCATTTT
TRBV19	NA	TRBJ2-3	NA	CASSIKQGGTQYF	TGTGCCAGTAGTATTAAGCAGGGAGGCACGCAGTATTTT
TRBV11-3	TRBD1	TRBJ2-7	NA	CASSVGQGGTHEQYF	TGTGCCAGCAGCGTGGGACAGGGGGGTACCCACGAGCAGTACTTC
TRBV5-6	NA	TRBJ2-7	NA	CASSFQTDVDPYEQYF	TGTGCCAGCAGCTTTCAAACGGACGTAGACCCCTACGAGCAGTACTTC